Presented here are 10 T cell receptor beta chains from one specimen sequenced in a study of blood T cell repertoires in COVID-19. Data came from immunoSEQ multiplex PCR; TCRdb stores just in-frame clones and leaves some out. The profile shows approximately 120,000 clones, 80% to 90% of them singletons. Material for sequencing was peripheral blood. Every receptor here comes from an elderly woman with active or convalescent COVID-19.

The rearrangement uses TRBV5-1 and TRBJ1-4; a weak D match, TRBD1 (6 bases). The V gene lost 0 bases and the J gene lost 0 bases, with 9 bases spanning the gap. CDR1 is SGHRS and CDR2 is YFSETQ in the germline V gene. The CDR3 sequence is 16 residues long. The CDR3, as DNA: TGCGCCAGCAGCTTGGCACAGGGACCAACTAATGAAAAACTGTTTTTT. Translated: CASSLAQGPTNEKLFF. Full variable domain (outside the CDR3, taken from reference TRBV5-1 and TRBJ1-4): KAGVTQTPRYLIKTRGQQVTLSCSPISGHRSVSWYQQTPGQGLQFLFEYFSETQRNKGNFPGRFSGRQFSNSRSEMNVSTLELGDSALYLCASSLAQGPTNEKLFFGSGTQLSVL.

This chain uses TRBV7-9 with TRBJ2-7, with D perhaps TRBD1 (6 bases). Germline assignment: CDR1 SEHNR and CDR2 FQNEAQ (reference sequence). V lost 4 bases and J 0 bases, leaving 13 bases between the germline ends. The CDR3 length is 15 residues. CDR3 coding DNA: TGTGCCAGCAGCTCAGGGGCACGAAGCTCCTACGAGCAGTACTTC. Translation: CASSSGARSSYEQYF. The entire variable domain, with the rest obtained from reference TRBV7-9 and TRBJ2-7, is as follows: DTGVSQNPRHKITKRGQNVTFRCDPISEHNRLYWYRQTLGQGPEFLTYFQNEAQLEKSRLLSDRFSAERPKGSFSTLEIQRTEQGDSAMYLCASSSGARSSYEQYFGPGTRLTVT.

V gene TRBV4-1 combines with J gene TRBJ2-1; the match to TRBD1 covers 8 bases. V shed 6 bases, J shed 9 bases, and the junction held 19 bases outside the gene matches. The CDR3 runs to 17 residues. Germline assignment: CDR1 MGHRA and CDR2 YSYEKL. In nucleotides, the CDR3 is TGCGCCAGCAGTCTCATATCCGGGACAGGCCAAGGGGGTGAGCAGTTCTTC. This sequence encodes CASSLISGTGQGGEQFF.

The V and J genes are TRBV10-3 and TRBJ2-3, with D unresolved. V lost 2 bases and J lost 10, with 10 bases in between. CDR3 length: 12 residues. In germline, CDR1 is ENHRY, CDR2 SYGVKD. Here the CDR3 reads CAISEGDKAQYF. The CDR3 DNA reads as TGTGCCATCAGTGAGGGCGACAAGGCGCAGTATTTT.

This clone was counted a single time. The chain joins TRBV28 to TRBJ2-3, with D maybe TRBD2 (5 bases). CDR1 is MDHEN and CDR2 is SYDVKM in the germline V gene. Trimming cost V 9 bases and J 0 bases, with 22 bases left between them. There are 17 residues in the CDR3. Here the CDR3 DNA reads TGTGCCAGTTCCAAAATAAGAGCGGCGCCTAGCACAGATACGCAGTATTTT. As protein: CASSKIRAAPSTDTQYF.

The V gene is TRBV3-1 (or the pseudogene TRBV3-2), the J gene TRBJ1-3; D is unclear. Deletions cut 0 bases from V and 0 bases from J, with 9 bases between. CDR3 length equals 16 residues. Germline CDR1 is LGHDT and CDR2 is YNNKEL (reference sequence). The CDR3 protein is CASSQEEGISGNTIYF. In DNA form, the CDR3 reads TGTGCCAGCAGCCAAGAGGAGGGAATCTCTGGAAACACCATATATTTT.

The chain carries TRBV11-3 and TRBJ2-1; 7 nucleotides match TRBD1. CDR1 and CDR2 (germline): SGHNT, YENEEA. The ends lost 5 bases at V and 8 bases at J; junction bases unmatched: 12. The CDR3 length is 15 residues. The CDR3 loop reads CASSRRQGTMYEQFF. CDR3 nucleotide sequence: TGTGCCAGCAGCCGTCGACAGGGAACCATGTATGAGCAGTTCTTC.

This rearrangement joins TRBV7-2 to TRBJ2-7; 7 positions match TRBD2. The CDR3 runs 14 residues. The V gene end was trimmed by 1 base and the J gene end by 2 bases; junction bases not matched to a gene: 2. Germline values: CDR1 SGHTA, CDR2 FQGNSA. CDR3 in DNA: TGTGCCAGCAGCTTAGGAGGACTAGCCTACGAGCAGTACTTC. Translating it yields CASSLGGLAYEQYF.

This clone has just a few counts. The rearrangement uses TRBV2 and TRBJ1-1, with D possibly matching TRBD1 (6 bases). The CDR3 sequence is 15 residues long. The V end was cut by 4 bases, the J end by 4 bases, with 16 bases between. The germline CDR1 and CDR2 sequences are SNHLY and FYNNEI. This chain's CDR3 is CASSVETGLFTEAFF. The DNA of the CDR3 is TGTGCCAGCAGTGTGGAAACAGGGCTTTTCACTGAAGCTTTCTTT. Based on the CDR3 plus reference TRBV2 and TRBJ1-1, the full variable domain is EPEVTQTPSHQVTQMGQEVILRCVPISNHLYFYWYRQILGQKVEFLVSFYNNEISEKSEIFDDQFSVERPDGSNFTLKIRSTKLEDSAMYFCASSVETGLFTEAFFGQGTRLTVV.

The J gene is TRBJ2-1, the V gene TRBV6-6, with TRBD1 matching 9 bases. Germline CDR1 and CDR2: MNHNY and SVGAGI (reference sequence). The CDR3 runs 15 residues. J lost 5 bases, V lost 5 bases, and 7 bases had no gene match. The CDR3 DNA is TGTGCCAGCAGTAGCACGGGACAGGGCAACAATGAGCAGTTCTTC. It translates to CASSSTGQGNNEQFF.